The entry below describes one T cell receptor beta chain. The antigen it binds to is not known. Per-base qualities were not stored, and no clone one base away is much larger. V gives up 11 bases and J gives up 4 bases, and the segment between their germline ends measures 19 bases. There are 14 amino acids in the CDR3, from cysteine to phenylalanine inclusive. Only CDR3 DNA remains: 42 bases, in frame from the first base. CDR1 SGHVS and CDR2 FNYEAQ are derived from the germline V gene. The entry originates in a study of cytomegalovirus exposure and HLA in healthy donors (dated by TCRdb to 2015 to 2018). With respect to the entire study: An earlier analysis of fewer than 750 of the donors reported roughly 300 Gb of sequence data and roughly 120 million unique TCR beta sequences obtained from 180 million or so T cells. An early release covering roughly 640 HLA-typed donors comprised approximately 290 gigabases of sequencing data and tens of millions of unique TCR sequences. The genetic ancestry cluster associated with self-reported Caucasian donors included roughly 84% of the 300 to 450 genotyped donors. The aim of the study was to test whether cataloging public T cell receptors could identify signatures of past pathogen exposure. The study profiled the T cell repertoires of more than 500 subjects by immunosequencing and related them to cytomegalovirus serostatus. A separate validation cohort of approximately 130 different subjects was used in addition to the 666-subject first cohort. To predict cytomegalovirus infection status, the study combined high-throughput TCR immunosequencing, statistical association of individual TCRs with disease status, and machine learning. To study patterns of TCR occurrence, a later analysis re-analyzed previously published TCR beta repertoires from 666 donors and added high-resolution HLA genotyping. Rather than drawing on any new phenotypic data, the later analysis identified candidate immune exposures from TCR beta sequences and the way those sequences occurred across donors. An earlier analysis of more than 450 of the donors used high-throughput TCR beta sequencing to judge whether each TCR beta V gene segment behaved as functional or pseudogenic. Donor age, sex, ethnicity and CMV serostatus were compiled together with the repertoire data. A later genetic analysis used genome-wide SNP genotypes for about 60% of the roughly 670 donors, treating that subset as a discovery cohort. All discovery cohort repertoires had been generated on a single sequencing platform. HLA typing covered class I and class II loci at four-digit resolution. Typing coverage varied by locus: roughly 620-640 donors for A, B, C, DRB1 and DQB1; approximately 520 for DQA1; more than 600 for DPA1; about 450 for DPB1. Several DR-DQ haplotypes were handled as single units for association and clustering because linkage in the cohort was strong. On average, 235,054 unique TCR beta nucleotide sequences were sequenced per donor among about 400 genotyped donors of the cohort, with 15% to 20% of those sequences being non-productive. Study-wide findings and limitations: The authors suggested that the approach could potentially be extended to other disease states and immunological phenotypes. In a later genetic analysis, fewer N-insertions in productive TCRs were reported among donors in an Asian-associated ancestry cluster than the approximately 710-donor mean. A later analysis associated 16,951 TCR beta sequences with specific HLA alleles at a false discovery rate of 0.05. Some IMGT-functional V segments, including TRBV6-2 and TRBV6-3, could not be distinguished by the 87-base-pair reads and were therefore excluded. The presence/absence analyses assumed that sequencing depth was roughly uniform across donors, and that assumption may not be true. In vitro tests confirmed that three of the cytomegalovirus-associated TCR beta chains recognize cytomegalovirus antigens. The study listed 150 to 200 TCR beta chains as associated with cytomegalovirus. Most CMV-associated TCR beta chains appeared to be HLA-restricted in a later analysis, and the HLA associations seemed to be driven largely by CMV exposure. A cluster of highly shared sequence variants was judged likely to be a technical artifact of the sequencing pipeline. The only immune exposure information available for the cohort was CMV serostatus. In a later analysis, several top co-occurrence clusters were reported to appear linked to parvovirus B19, influenza, CMV and Epstein-Barr virus. A later genetic analysis associated a missense DCLRE1C variant with V-gene and J-gene trimming of TCR beta chains, and an independent cohort replicated the association. Because counts were too low, about 18 rarely observed V segments, including chromosome 9 orphons, were left out of the earlier analysis of some 640 of the donors. Linkage disequilibrium might explain the correlated functional status among segregating V segments, but an unknown experimental factor could not be excluded. Because some donors lacked HLA typing at each locus, the association tests relied only on the typed subset. Most TCR sequences were seen in very few donors, while some public TCRs were found in many individuals. Assigning TCR associations to individual alleles was difficult when HLA alleles, especially DR and DQ, strongly co-occurred. In a later analysis, TCR association rates were found to vary across HLA loci, with the most associated TCRs seen for DRB1 alleles and the fewest for HLA-C alleles. The cohort was sequenced for TCR beta chains only, and without alpha or paired-chain data the features that could be detected were limited. In both the original and validation cohorts, the classifier was reported to diagnose cytomegalovirus status with high specificity and sensitivity. In an earlier analysis of about 550 of the donors, most TCR beta V segments were observed in productive rearrangements about 87% or about 30% of the time, broadly matching IMGT annotations. A later analysis found that HLA-associated TCR beta chains were more clonally expanded and had lower generation probabilities than equally common non-associated chains. A further reported finding was that TCR beta sequences accurately predicted the HLA-A and HLA-B alleles for most subjects in the first cohort.

The cohort was made up of approximately 670 healthy bone marrow donors. At the time of sampling, every cohort member was nominally healthy, though immune exposures that went unrecorded were likely present. The donor tested CMV seronegative and was one of the 352 seronegative cohort members. Each donor provided a peripheral blood sample, and peripheral blood mononuclear cells were used for TCR beta sequencing. Genomic DNA extraction from the blood cell samples was performed with the Qiagen DNeasy Blood Extraction Kit. Receptor amplification or capture employed the immunoSEQ multiplex PCR assay. The multiplex PCR relied on a mix of 60 forward primers for TCR Vbeta segments and 13 reverse primers for TCR Jbeta segments. Amplification of the CDR3 region of rearranged TCR beta genes was performed with a multiplex PCR assay on genomic DNA. Amplified TCR beta libraries were sequenced as 87-base-pair reads on the Illumina HiSeq System. The source study handled its data this way. A later analysis tallied 70 million to 100 million unique TCR beta chains across the 700 or so repertoires, and around 12 million of those chains were shared by two or more donors. Raw reads were error-corrected and collapsed into unique sequences by a nearest-neighbor algorithm in which closely related sequences were merged to remove PCR and sequencing errors. CDR3 sequences were aligned to IMGT reference sequences to assign V, D and J gene segments. Each retained sequence needed at least a six-nucleotide match to both a V gene segment and a J gene segment. Rearrangements were called productive when the CDR3 lacked stop codons and stayed in frame with V and J; all others were non-productive. CDR3 was defined by IMGT convention, running from the second conserved V-encoded cysteine to the conserved J-encoded phenylalanine. The earlier analysis of fewer than 750 of the donors excluded sequences that lacked an unambiguous match to a single V gene segment. An earlier analysis of a few hundred of the donors classified V segments as functional when productive rearrangements were above 56.7% and as segregating when the standard deviation between donors was above 5%. A statistical classification framework was built to diagnose cytomegalovirus status from the catalog of TCR beta chain sequences. A later analysis assigned V and J genes by comparing TCR nucleotide sequences with IMGT/GENE-DB human TR gene sequences. Using the TCRdist pipeline, a later analysis assigned CDR3 sequences along with most-parsimonious VDJ recombination scenarios. A later analysis defined each TCR beta chain by its CDR3 amino acid sequence plus V-gene family, and excluded reads lacking a unique V-gene family. As a way to deal with suspected cross-contamination and a sequencing artifact, a later analysis dropped roughly 600 nucleotide sequences that were highly shared and had low generation probability. A later analysis calculated a clonal expansion index for each public chain from normalized within-repertoire ranks of inferred template counts. Generation probabilities in a later analysis came from a VDJ recombination model fitted to out-of-frame rearrangements, and those results were checked against IGoR. A later analysis scored TCR-TCR, TCR-HLA and TCR-CMV co-occurrence with hypergeometric tests, applying a repertoire-size bias correction to TCR pairs. To estimate false discovery rates, a later analysis permuted the HLA or CMV assignments 20 times. A later analysis grouped co-occurring TCRs with DBSCAN, adding TCRdist sequence similarity when clustering within HLA-allele-positive subsets. Repertoires with fewer than 30,000 or more than 120,000 public chains were left out of co-occurrence clustering, as were a few repertoires with anomalous nucleotide sharing. This is the immuneACCESS table as TCRdb keeps it, with only in-frame sequences that have V and J called. A part of the clones is gone; compared with another copy, unresolved V genes explain less than half, and the rest is unexplained. V and J calls and clone size are as listed in that table; D and trimming were resolved from the DNA. A total of a few hundred thousand clones appear in this sample, around four fifths of them only once. The ten largest make up 0.58% of the sample.

The clonotype comes from a woman in her forties in good health and CMV-seronegative. The chain is encoded by TRBV7-6 joined to TRBJ2-3; the best D guess is TRBD2, with 5 bases matching. Input material: PBMCs. The CDR3 loop reads CAVRETRRSDTQYF. The sequenced DNA is TGTGCCGTGAGGGAGACCAGAAGGTCAGATACGCAGTATTTT.